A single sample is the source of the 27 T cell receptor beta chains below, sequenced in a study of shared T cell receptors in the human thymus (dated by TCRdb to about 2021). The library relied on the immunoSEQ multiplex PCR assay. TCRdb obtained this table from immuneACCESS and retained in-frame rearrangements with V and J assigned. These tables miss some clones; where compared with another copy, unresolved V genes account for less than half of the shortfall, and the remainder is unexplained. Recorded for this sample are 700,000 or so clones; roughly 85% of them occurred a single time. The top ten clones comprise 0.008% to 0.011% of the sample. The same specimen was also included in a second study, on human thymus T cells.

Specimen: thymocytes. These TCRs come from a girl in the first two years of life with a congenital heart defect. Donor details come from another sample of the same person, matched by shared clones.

CDR3 in DNA: TGTGCCAGCTCACCAAGGCGCGGTAGCACAGATACGCAGTATTTT. Residues: CASSPRRGSTDTQYF. The chain has TRBV18 and TRBJ2-3; D ambiguous. This CDR3 is 15 amino acids long. The germline CDR1 and CDR2 sequences are KGHSH and LQKENI. V was clipped by 2 bases and J by 0 bases, with 9 bases between them.

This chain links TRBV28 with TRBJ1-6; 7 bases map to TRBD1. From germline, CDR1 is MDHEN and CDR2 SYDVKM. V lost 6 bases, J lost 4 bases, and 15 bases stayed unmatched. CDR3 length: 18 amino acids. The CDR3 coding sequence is TGTGCCAGCAGCCTGACACCTCTTACAGGGGATTATAATTCACCCCTCCACTTT. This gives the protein CASSLTPLTGDYNSPLHF.

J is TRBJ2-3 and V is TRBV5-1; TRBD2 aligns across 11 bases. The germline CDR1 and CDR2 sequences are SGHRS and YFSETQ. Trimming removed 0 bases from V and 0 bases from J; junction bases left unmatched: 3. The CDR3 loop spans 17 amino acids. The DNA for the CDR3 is TGCGCCAGCAGCTTGGAGGGACTAGCGGTAAGCACAGATACGCAGTATTTT. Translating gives CASSLEGLAVSTDTQYF.

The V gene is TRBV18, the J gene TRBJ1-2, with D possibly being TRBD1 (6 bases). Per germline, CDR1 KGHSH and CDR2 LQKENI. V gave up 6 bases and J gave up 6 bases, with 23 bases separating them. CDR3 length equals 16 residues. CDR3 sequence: CASSLGDILPPNGYTF. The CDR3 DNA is TGTGCCAGCTCGCTCGGGGACATTCTCCCGCCCAATGGCTACACCTTC. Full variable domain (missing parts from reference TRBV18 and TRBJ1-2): NAGVMQNPRHLVRRRGQEARLRCSPMKGHSHVYWYRQLPEEGLKFMVYLQKENIIDESGMPKERFSAEFPKEGPSILRIQQVVRGDSAAYFCASSLGDILPPNGYTFGSGTRLTVV.

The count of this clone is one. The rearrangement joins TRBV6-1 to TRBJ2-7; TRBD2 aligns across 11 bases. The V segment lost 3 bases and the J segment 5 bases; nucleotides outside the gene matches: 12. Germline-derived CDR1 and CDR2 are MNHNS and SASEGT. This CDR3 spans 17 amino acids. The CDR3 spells CASSETSFSGGAHEQYF. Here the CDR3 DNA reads TGTGCCAGCAGTGAGACCTCATTTAGCGGGGGGGCCCACGAGCAGTACTTC.

CDR3 in DNA: TGTGCCAGCAGCCCAACAGGGGAACCCGACTACGAGCAGTACTTC. It codes for CASSPTGEPDYEQYF. The chain carries TRBV7-3 and TRBJ2-7; the match to TRBD1 covers 7 bases. The CDR3 spans 15 residues. J gave up 3 bases and V 5 bases, and 10 bases lay outside the gene matches. The V gene's germline CDR1 is SGHTA and CDR2 FQGTGA.

The CDR3 spells CASSLYGEDYGYTF. CDR3 nucleotides: TGTGCCAGCAGCTTGTATGGGGAGGACTATGGCTACACCTTC. The rearrangement links TRBV5-6 to TRBJ1-2; no clear D. Germline CDR1 and CDR2: SGHDT and YYEEEE. The CDR3 length is 14 residues. V gave up 1 base and J gave up 3 bases, with 10 bases separating them.

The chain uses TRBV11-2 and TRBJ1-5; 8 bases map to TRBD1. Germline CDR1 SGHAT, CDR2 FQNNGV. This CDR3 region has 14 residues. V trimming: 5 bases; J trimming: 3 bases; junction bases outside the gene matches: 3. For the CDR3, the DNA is TGTGCCAGCAGCCCGGGACAGGACAATCAGCCCCAGCATTTT. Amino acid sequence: CASSPGQDNQPQHF.

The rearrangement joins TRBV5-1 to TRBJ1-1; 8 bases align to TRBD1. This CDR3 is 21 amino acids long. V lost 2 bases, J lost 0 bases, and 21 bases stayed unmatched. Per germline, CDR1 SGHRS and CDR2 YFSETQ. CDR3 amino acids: CASSFYQLEDRGDIMNTEAFF. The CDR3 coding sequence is TGCGCCAGCAGCTTTTACCAACTCGAAGACAGGGGAGACATTATGAACACTGAAGCTTTCTTT.

Here the CDR3 reads CASSASIKGDYGYTF. CDR3 in DNA: TGTGCCAGCAGCGCATCCATAAAAGGGGATTATGGCTACACCTTC. The chain couples TRBV7-9 to TRBJ1-2, with a possible D match to TRBD1 (5 bases). Germline-derived CDR1 and CDR2 are SEHNR and FQNEAQ (reference sequence). The CDR3 has 15 residues. Trimming removed 5 bases at V and 5 bases at J, with 18 bases between. Looking up the rest from reference TRBV7-9 and TRBJ1-2 gives the full variable domain: DTGVSQNPRHKITKRGQNVTFRCDPISEHNRLYWYRQTLGQGPEFLTYFQNEAQLEKSRLLSDRFSAERPKGSFSTLEIQRTEQGDSAMYLCASSASIKGDYGYTFGSGTRLTVV.

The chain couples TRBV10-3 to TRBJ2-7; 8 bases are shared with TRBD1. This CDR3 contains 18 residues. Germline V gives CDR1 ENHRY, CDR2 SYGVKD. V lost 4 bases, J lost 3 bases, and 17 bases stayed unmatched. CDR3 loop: CAISAGWAAGQGNYEQYF. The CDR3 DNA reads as TGTGCCATCAGTGCAGGGTGGGCCGCTGGACAGGGTAACTACGAGCAGTACTTC.

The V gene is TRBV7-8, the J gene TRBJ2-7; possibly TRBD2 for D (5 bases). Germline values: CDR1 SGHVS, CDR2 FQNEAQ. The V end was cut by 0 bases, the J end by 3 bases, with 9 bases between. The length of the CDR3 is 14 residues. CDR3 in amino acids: CASSLAQRYYEQYF. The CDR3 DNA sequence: TGTGCCAGCAGCTTAGCACAGCGGTACTACGAGCAGTACTTC.

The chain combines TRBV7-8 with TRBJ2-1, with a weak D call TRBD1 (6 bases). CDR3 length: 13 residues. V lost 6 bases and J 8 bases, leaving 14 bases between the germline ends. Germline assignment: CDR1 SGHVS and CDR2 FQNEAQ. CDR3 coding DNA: TGTGCCAGCAGGGGGGCTCGTTCCGATGAGCAGTTCTTC. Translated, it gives CASRGARSDEQFF. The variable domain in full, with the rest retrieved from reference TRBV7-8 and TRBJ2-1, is GAGVSQSPRYKVAKRGQDVALRCDPISGHVSLFWYQQALGQGPEFLTYFQNEAQLDKSGLPSDRFFAERPEGSVSTLKIQRTQQEDSAVYLCASRGARSDEQFFGPGTRLTVL.

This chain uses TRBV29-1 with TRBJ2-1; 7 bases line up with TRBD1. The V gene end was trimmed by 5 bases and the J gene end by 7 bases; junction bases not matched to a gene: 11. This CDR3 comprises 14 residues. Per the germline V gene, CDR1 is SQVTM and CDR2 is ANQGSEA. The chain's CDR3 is CSVLNRGMYNEQFF. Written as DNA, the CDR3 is TGCAGCGTTCTGAACAGGGGAATGTATAATGAGCAGTTCTTC.

CDR3 loop: CASRQVQNYGYTF. The CDR3 coding sequence is TGTGCCAGTAGACAGGTACAAAACTATGGCTACACCTTC. The J gene is TRBJ1-2, the V gene TRBV5-8; D perhaps matches TRBD1 (6 bases). The V end lost 8 bases, the J end lost 2 bases, and 13 bases lay between the germline ends. This CDR3 region has 13 residues. The V gene's germline CDR1 is SGHTS and CDR2 YDEGEE.

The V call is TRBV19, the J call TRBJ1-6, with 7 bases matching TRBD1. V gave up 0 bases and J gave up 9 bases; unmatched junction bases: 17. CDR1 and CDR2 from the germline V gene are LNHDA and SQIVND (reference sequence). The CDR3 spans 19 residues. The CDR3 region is CASSIDLRQGGEQGSPLHF. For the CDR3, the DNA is TGTGCCAGTAGTATAGATCTCCGACAGGGCGGGGAACAAGGTTCACCCCTCCACTTT.

This CDR3 is CASSLDHGGIGNTIYF. The CDR3 nucleotides are TGTGCCAGCAGTTTGGACCACGGGGGAATTGGAAACACCATATATTTT. The V call is TRBV28, the J call TRBJ1-3; TRBD1 might be the D (5 bases). The CDR3 is 16 amino acids. Germline lookup yields CDR1 MDHEN and CDR2 SYDVKM. V dropped 3 bases and J dropped 3 bases, with 15 bases sitting between them. The full variable domain, rest sourced from reference TRBV28 and TRBJ1-3, is DVKVTQSSRYLVKRTGEKVFLECVQDMDHENMFWYRQDPGLGLRLIYFSYDVKMKEKGDIPEGYSVSREKKERFSLILESASTNQTSMYLCASSLDHGGIGNTIYFGEGSWLTVV.

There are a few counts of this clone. CDR3: CASSPGTDRAYGYTF. The DNA of the CDR3 is TGCGCCAGCAGCCCAGGAACTGACAGGGCCTATGGCTACACCTTC. The chain couples TRBV4-1 to TRBJ1-2, with TRBD1 matching over 7 bases. This CDR3 is 15 amino acids long. Trimming at V came to 4 bases and at J to 4 bases, leaving 9 bases not matched to a gene. Germline-derived CDR1 and CDR2 are MGHRA and YSYEKL.

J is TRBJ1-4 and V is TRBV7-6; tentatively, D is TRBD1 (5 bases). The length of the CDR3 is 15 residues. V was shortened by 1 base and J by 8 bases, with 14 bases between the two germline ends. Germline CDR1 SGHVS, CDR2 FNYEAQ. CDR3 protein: CASSLERGIWEKLFF. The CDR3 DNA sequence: TGTGCCAGCAGCTTAGAGCGGGGCATTTGGGAAAAACTGTTTTTT. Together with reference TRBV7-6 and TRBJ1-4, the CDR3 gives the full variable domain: GAGVSQSPRYKVTKRGQDVALRCDPISGHVSLYWYRQALGQGPEFLTYFNYEAQQDKSGLPNDRFSAERPEGSISTLTIQRTEQRDSAMYRCASSLERGIWEKLFFGSGTQLSVL.

The CDR3 region is CASSQDQGTGHGYTF. In DNA form, the CDR3 reads TGCGCCAGCAGCCAAGATCAAGGGACAGGGCATGGCTACACCTTC. The gene calls are TRBV4-3 and TRBJ1-2, with 9 bases identical to TRBD1. The CDR3 consists of 15 residues. CDR1 is LGHNA, CDR2 YSLEER, per germline. V shed 0 bases and J 6 bases; nucleotides not matched to a gene: 5.

CDR3: CASSLVDGLWYEQYF. CDR3 in DNA: TGTGCCAGCAGCTTGGTGGATGGGCTTTGGTACGAGCAGTACTTC. The V gene is TRBV7-9, the J gene TRBJ2-7; no firm D call. Trimming took off 3 bases at V and 4 bases at J, with 16 bases between the two ends. This CDR3 has 15 amino acids. Germline CDR1 reads SEHNR; CDR2 reads FQNEAQ (reference sequence).

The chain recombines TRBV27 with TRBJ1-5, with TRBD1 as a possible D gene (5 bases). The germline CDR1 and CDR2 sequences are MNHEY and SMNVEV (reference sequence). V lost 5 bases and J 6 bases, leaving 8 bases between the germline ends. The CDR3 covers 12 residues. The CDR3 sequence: CASSDQGQPQHF. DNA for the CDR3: TGTGCCAGCAGTGACCAGGGTCAGCCCCAGCATTTT.

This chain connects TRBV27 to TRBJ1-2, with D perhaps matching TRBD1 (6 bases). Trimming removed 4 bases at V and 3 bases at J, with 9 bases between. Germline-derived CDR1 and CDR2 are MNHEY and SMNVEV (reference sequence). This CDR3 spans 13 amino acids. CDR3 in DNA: TGTGCCAGCAGTTCCGGACAGCACTATGGCTACACCTTC. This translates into CASSSGQHYGYTF.

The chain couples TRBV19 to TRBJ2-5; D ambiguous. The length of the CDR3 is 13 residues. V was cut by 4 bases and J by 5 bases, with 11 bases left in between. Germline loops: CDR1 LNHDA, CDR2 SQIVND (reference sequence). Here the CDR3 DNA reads TGTGCCAGTAGTAGGCAGGCCCAGGAGACCCAGTACTTC. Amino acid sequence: CASSRQAQETQYF.

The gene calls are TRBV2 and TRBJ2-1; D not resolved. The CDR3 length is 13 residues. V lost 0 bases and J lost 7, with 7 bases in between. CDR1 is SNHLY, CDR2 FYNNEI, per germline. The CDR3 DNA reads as TGTGCCAGCAGTGAAGCCGGAGAGAATGAGCAGTTCTTC. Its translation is CASSEAGENEQFF.

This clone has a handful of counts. CDR3: CASSPPGQGVLGYTF. In DNA form, the CDR3 reads TGCGCCAGCAGCCCTCCGGGACAGGGGGTGTTGGGCTACACCTTC. The rearrangement joins TRBV4-3 to TRBJ1-2; TRBD1 agrees at 11 bases. CDR3 length equals 15 residues. The trim removed 4 bases at V and 8 bases at J, leaving 9 bases unmatched. The germline V gene encodes CDR1 LGHNA and CDR2 YSLEER.

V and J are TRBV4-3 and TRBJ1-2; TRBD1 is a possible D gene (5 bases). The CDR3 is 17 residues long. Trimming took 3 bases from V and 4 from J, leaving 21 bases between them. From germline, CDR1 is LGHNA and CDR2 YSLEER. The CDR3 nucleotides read TGCGCCAGCAGCCATCGCTTCGACCCGCGAAGGGGCTATGGCTACACCTTC. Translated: CASSHRFDPRRGYGYTF.